The 28 T cell receptor beta chains given below trace back to one sample, sequenced in a study of T cells in women clearing cervical HPV infection. The repertoire was sequenced with immunoSEQ multiplex PCR; TCRdb's copy has only in-frame clones and lacks some. The sample includes some 24,000 clones. Sequenced sample: blood buffy coat. All receptors derive from a woman between 18 and 70 years old with a cervical HPV16 infection that either progressed to CIN3+ or cleared (not recorded which).

About this clone itself: The DNA ends 3 residues before the CDR3 does, and the rest of the CDR3 is filled in from the germline J gene. This rearrangement joins TRBV29-1 to TRBJ2-1; 12 bases fit TRBD2. The V segment lost 7 bases and the J segment 5 bases; nucleotides outside the gene matches: 3. The CDR3 runs 13 residues. CDR1 is SQVTM, CDR2 ANQGSEA, per germline. The CDR3 loop reads CSARTSGNNEQFF. The CDR3 DNA, read in part, is TGCAGCGCCCGGACTAGCGGGAACAATGAG.

CDR3 region: CASSQGAAAEAFF. CDR3 bases read: TGTGCCAGCAGCCAGGGGGCCGCGGCTGAA. The rearrangement links TRBV7-9 to TRBJ1-1; 8 bases map to TRBD1. The read gets to within 3 residues of the CDR3 end, and the germline J gene fills in the rest. Germline loops: CDR1 SEHNR, CDR2 FQNEAQ (reference sequence). Germline trimming cut 5 bases from V and 6 bases from J; bases unmatched to any gene: 5. The CDR3 spans 13 residues.

Incomplete CDR3 DNA: TGTGCCAGCAGCGTCAGTCAGCGTGAA. The encoded protein is CASSVSQRE. The full CDR3 sequence reads CASSVSQREAFF. This chain uses TRBV5-6 with TRBJ1-1, with D unresolved. The read ends 3 residues before the CDR3 terminus; that terminus is restored from the germline J gene. This CDR3 contains 12 residues. The V and J ends lost 4 bases and 7 bases respectively, with 11 bases between them. In germline, CDR1 is SGHDT, CDR2 YYEEEE.

Here the CDR3 reads CASSQQAGDNSPLHF. The DNA read from the CDR3 is TGTGCCAGCAGTCAGCAGGCCGGAGATAATTCACCC. The chain links TRBV2 to TRBJ1-6; D is undetermined. The CDR3 goes on 3 residues after the read ends, and that part is filled in from the germline J gene. V lost 5 bases to trimming and J lost 5 bases, with 13 bases between them. Germline lookup yields CDR1 SNHLY and CDR2 FYNNEI. The CDR3 runs 15 residues.

Turning to this clone: The read gets to within 3 residues of the CDR3 end, and the germline J gene fills in the rest. The chain is built from TRBV5-1 and TRBJ1-2; TRBD1 matches at 7 bases. The V segment lost 4 bases and the J segment 7 bases; nucleotides outside the gene matches: 7. CDR1 and CDR2 from the germline V gene are SGHRS and YFSETQ. CDR3 size: 13 residues. Partial CDR3 DNA: TGCGCCAGCAGCCCCGACAGGGCGGGTGGC. As protein: CASSPDRAGG. In full, the CDR3 reads CASSPDRAGGYTF. Full variable domain (remainder filled in from reference TRBV5-1 and TRBJ1-2): KAGVTQTPRYLIKTRGQQVTLSCSPISGHRSVSWYQQTPGQGLQFLFEYFSETQRNKGNFPGRFSGRQFSNSRSEMNVSTLELGDSALYLCASSPDRAGGYTFGSGTRLTVV.

On this clone itself: The read finishes 3 residues shy of the CDR3 end, and the germline J gene is used to complete it. V gene TRBV18 combines with J gene TRBJ1-4; TRBD1 might be the D (5 bases). This CDR3 spans 15 amino acids. The V gene lost 3 bases and the J gene lost 3 bases, with 11 bases spanning the gap. Germline V gene lookup returns CDR1 KGHSH and CDR2 LQKENI. The CDR3 is CASSPQGSPNEKLFF. CDR3 DNA, as far as it was read: TGTGCCAGCTCACCTCAGGGTAGCCCTAATGAAAAA.

In the case of this clone: The read ends 3 residues before the CDR3 terminus; that terminus is restored from the germline J gene. The rearrangement uses TRBV20-1 and TRBJ2-2, with 8 bases matching TRBD2. V lost 3 bases, J lost 6 bases, and 6 bases stayed unmatched. CDR1 DFQATT and CDR2 SNEGSKA come from the germline V gene (reference sequence). The CDR3 extends over 14 amino acids. CDR3 region: CSASTAGGAGELFF. The covered CDR3 bases are TGCAGTGCTAGTACGGCGGGAGGCGCCGGGGAG.

With respect to this clone: The CDR3 end lies 3 residues beyond the end of the read and is filled in from the germline J gene. The rearrangement joins TRBV5-5 to TRBJ2-7; D remains unclear. V gave up 4 bases and J gave up 3 bases, with 14 bases separating them. The germline V gene encodes CDR1 SGHKS and CDR2 YYEKEE (reference sequence). There are 14 residues in the CDR3. The CDR3 is CASSLVLTNYEQYF. The part of the CDR3 DNA that was read is TGTGCCAGCAGCCTGGTCCTAACTAACTACGAG.

With regard to this clone: The observed sequence ends 3 residues before the CDR3 terminus, with the missing tail filled in from the germline J gene. This chain links TRBV5-1 with TRBJ1-2, with TRBD1 matching 7 bases. Trimming cost V 3 bases and J 6 bases; bases outside gene matches: 8. The germline gives CDR1 SGHRS, CDR2 YFSETQ. The CDR3 spans 14 residues. CDR3 in amino acids: CASSSNTGEHGYTF. The part of the CDR3 DNA that was read is TGCGCCAGCAGCTCGAACACAGGGGAGCATGGC. Together with reference TRBV5-1 and TRBJ1-2, the CDR3 gives the full variable domain: KAGVTQTPRYLIKTRGQQVTLSCSPISGHRSVSWYQQTPGQGLQFLFEYFSETQRNKGNFPGRFSGRQFSNSRSEMNVSTLELGDSALYLCASSSNTGEHGYTFGSGTRLTVV.

As concerns this clone: Read data end 3 residues before the CDR3 end; the end is taken from the germline J gene. This chain connects TRBV5-1 to TRBJ1-4, with D unresolved. The V gene lost 0 bases and the J gene lost 1 base, with 7 bases spanning the gap. CDR1 is SGHRS and CDR2 is YFSETQ in the germline V gene. The CDR3 extends over 15 amino acids. CDR3 bases read: TGCGCCAGCAGCTTGGAGCCCGGAACTAATGAAAAA. Its translation is CASSLEPGTNEK. The whole CDR3 protein reads CASSLEPGTNEKLFF.

In regard to this clone: The sequence runs out 3 residues before the end of the CDR3; the remainder is reconstructed from the germline J gene. The chain employs TRBV5-1 and TRBJ1-4; 7 bases align to TRBD1. V gave up 3 bases and J gave up 4 bases; unmatched junction bases: 3. CDR1 SGHRS and CDR2 YFSETQ come from the germline V gene. The CDR3 contains 14 residues. The CDR3 bases that were read are TGCGCCAGCAGCTGGGACAGTTATAATGAAAAA. It yields the protein CASSWDSYNEK. The whole CDR3 protein is CASSWDSYNEKLFF.

A note on this clone: The read ends 3 residues early relative to the CDR3; the germline J gene fills the gap. The rearrangement joins TRBV11-2 to TRBJ2-3, with D unclear. Trimming pared 4 bases from V and 3 bases from J, leaving 5 bases between. From germline, CDR1 is SGHAT and CDR2 FQNNGV. The CDR3 sequence is 12 residues long. The CDR3 bases that were read are TGTGCCAGCAGCTCGCTAACAGATACG. This encodes CASSSLTDT. The entire CDR3 is CASSSLTDTQYF.

Regarding this clone: Read sequence stops 3 residues before the CDR3 end, and the germline J gene provides the missing end. V gene TRBV5-1 combines with J gene TRBJ1-1, with 10 bases that match TRBD1. V shed 0 bases, J shed 6 bases, and the junction held 2 bases outside the gene matches. CDR3 length: 14 residues. Germline CDR1 reads SGHRS; CDR2 reads YFSETQ. CDR3 region: CASSLAGTGAEAFF. The covered CDR3 bases are TGCGCCAGCAGCTTGGCCGGGACAGGGGCTGAA.

CDR3 DNA (partial): TGTGCCAGCAGTCCCGGTTTAGCGCTGCGGGCAGATACG. Residues: CASSPGLALRADT. The whole CDR3 is CASSPGLALRADTQYF. The chain recombines TRBV27 with TRBJ2-3, with D perhaps TRBD2 (5 bases). The observed sequence ends 3 residues before the CDR3 terminus, with the missing tail filled in from the germline J gene. The V end lost 5 bases, the J end lost 4 bases, and 19 bases lay between the germline ends. CDR3 length equals 16 residues. Per the germline V gene, CDR1 is MNHEY and CDR2 is SMNVEV (reference sequence).

Remarks on this clone: Read data end 3 residues before the CDR3 end; the end is taken from the germline J gene. The chain is built from TRBV19 and TRBJ2-7; D is perhaps TRBD1 (6 bases). Trimming removed 4 bases from V and 4 bases from J, with 17 bases in between. This CDR3 is 15 amino acids long. Germline CDR1 is LNHDA and CDR2 is SQIVND (reference sequence). CDR3 sequence reads: CASSTGAVFPYEQYF. Partial CDR3 DNA: TGTGCCAGTAGTACAGGGGCTGTCTTCCCATACGAG.

To note about this clone: The read ends 3 residues shy of where the CDR3 ends; the end is completed using the germline J gene. The chain employs TRBV5-1 and TRBJ1-2; 7 nucleotides agree with TRBD1. This CDR3 contains 15 residues. Trimming cost V 3 bases and J 4 bases; bases outside gene matches: 9. Germline-derived CDR1 and CDR2 are SGHRS and YFSETQ. The DNA read from the CDR3 is TGCGCCAGCAGCTCAGACTCGACAGGGAGCTATGGC. It translates to CASSSDSTGSYG. In full, the CDR3 reads CASSSDSTGSYGYTF. The full variable domain, in which reference TRBV5-1 and TRBJ1-2 provide the parts outside the CDR3, is KAGVTQTPRYLIKTRGQQVTLSCSPISGHRSVSWYQQTPGQGLQFLFEYFSETQRNKGNFPGRFSGRQFSNSRSEMNVSTLELGDSALYLCASSSDSTGSYGYTFGSGTRLTVV.

Of note for this clone: The DNA ends 3 residues before the CDR3 does, and the rest of the CDR3 is filled in from the germline J gene. The V call is TRBV2, the J call TRBJ2-2; D tentatively reads TRBD1 or TRBD2 (6 bases each). V gave up 5 bases and J gave up 7 bases, with 14 bases separating them. This CDR3 region has 14 residues. CDR1 and CDR2 (germline): SNHLY, FYNNEI. CDR3 sequence reads: CASSRGRGGGELFF. The CDR3 DNA, read in part, is TGTGCCAGCAGTCGCGGCAGGGGAGGCGGGGAG.

Comments on this clone: From the germline J gene comes the end of the CDR3, since the read stops 3 residues before it. This sequence joins TRBV19 and TRBJ1-5; 9 nucleotides align to TRBD1. The CDR3 totals 18 residues. Germline loops: CDR1 LNHDA, CDR2 SQIVND (reference sequence). The trim removed 3 bases at V and 7 bases at J, leaving 16 bases unmatched. The CDR3 reads CASSMGIWDRVRIQPQHF. Incomplete CDR3 DNA: TGTGCCAGTAGTATGGGCATTTGGGACAGGGTAAGGATCCAGCCC.

As to this clone: The read ends 3 residues early relative to the CDR3; the germline J gene fills the gap. The V call is TRBV2, the J call TRBJ2-3, with 12 bases aligning to TRBD2. CDR3 size: 17 residues. Germline trimming cut 8 bases from V and 2 bases from J; bases unmatched to any gene: 11. Germline CDR1 is SNHLY and CDR2 is FYNNEI. The covered CDR3 bases are TGTGCCAGCTTTGGACTAGCGGGACGTTATAACACAGATACG. Amino acid sequence: CASFGLAGRYNTDT. The whole CDR3 reads CASFGLAGRYNTDTQYF.

Comment on this clone: The CDR3 is cut off 3 residues early in the read; its end comes from the germline J gene. The chain couples TRBV20-1 to TRBJ1-5; D gene uncertain. V was cut by 0 bases and J by 3 bases, with 12 bases left in between. The CDR3 consists of 15 residues. CDR1 DFQATT and CDR2 SNEGSKA come from the germline V gene (reference sequence). CDR3 DNA, as far as it was read: TGCAGTGCTAGAGATCGCCGCGGGTACAATCAGCCC. Protein sequence: CSARDRRGYNQP. In full, the CDR3 reads CSARDRRGYNQPQHF.

Concerning this clone itself: The read comes to an end 3 residues before the CDR3 does, leaving the germline J gene to fill in the end. The chain has TRBV4-1 and TRBJ2-1; perhaps TRBD1 as D (6 bases). Trimming shortened V by 3 bases and J by 7 bases, and 13 bases separated the two germline ends. The germline V gene has CDR1 MGHRA and CDR2 YSYEKL. The CDR3 runs to 14 residues. CDR3 DNA (partial): TGCGCCAGCAGCCACCCGGGACAACGTAATGAG. Protein: CASSHPGQRNE. From start to end, the CDR3 is CASSHPGQRNEQFF.

About this clone itself: The sequenced fragment ends 3 residues before the CDR3 boundary, so the rest is inferred from the germline J gene. V gene TRBV20-1 combines with J gene TRBJ2-6, with 7 bases identical to TRBD1. Unmatched junction bases numbered 2, after V lost 1 base and J lost 2 bases. Germline-derived CDR1 and CDR2 are DFQATT and SNEGSKA (reference sequence). The CDR3 consists of 15 residues. Here the CDR3 reads CSARAGTAGANVLTF. CDR3 DNA (partial): TGCAGTGCTAGAGCTGGGACAGCTGGGGCCAACGTC.

A word on this clone: The CDR3 goes on 3 residues after the read ends, and that part is filled in from the germline J gene. The chain uses TRBV20-1 and TRBJ2-1; 10 bases map to TRBD2. Germline V lookup: CDR1 DFQATT, CDR2 SNEGSKA (reference sequence). Losses at the gene ends were 6 bases for V and 5 bases for J; bases not matched to a gene: 16. CDR3 length equals 17 residues. This CDR3 is CSAPSPLSGLANNEQFF. The CDR3 DNA, read in part, is TGCAGTGCCCCAAGTCCCCTTTCGGGACTAGCGAACAATGAG.

Worth noting for this clone: The read ends 3 residues early relative to the CDR3; the germline J gene fills the gap. The sample holds other DNA sequences that translate to the same CDR3. This chain connects TRBV19 to TRBJ2-2; D is uncertain. Germline V gives CDR1 LNHDA, CDR2 SQIVND (reference sequence). This CDR3 region has 13 residues. CDR3 loop: CASSQVLNEKLFF. Incomplete CDR3 DNA: TGTGCCAGTAGCCAGGTCTTAAATGAAAAG. Variable domain in full (rest from reference TRBV19 and TRBJ2-2): DGGITQSPKYLFRKEGQNVTLSCEQNLNHDAMYWYRQDPGQGLRLIYYSQIVNDFQKGDIAEGYSVSREKKESFPLTVTSAQKNPTAFYLCASSQVLNEKLFFGEGSRLTVL.

About this clone: The missing CDR3 end, 3 residues past where the read stops, is filled in from the germline J gene. This sequence joins TRBV7-8 and TRBJ2-1; the D gene is possibly TRBD2 (5 bases). This CDR3 comprises 16 residues. Trimming shortened V by 0 bases and J by 6 bases, and 15 bases separated the two germline ends. CDR1 and CDR2 (germline): SGHVS, FQNEAQ. CDR3: CASSLARVQSSNEQFF. CDR3 bases read: TGTGCCAGCAGCTTAGCGCGGGTGCAAAGTAGCAATGAG.

Regarding this clone: The read falls 3 residues short of the CDR3 end, and the missing part is taken from the germline J gene. This chain connects TRBV18 to TRBJ1-1; TRBD1 aligns across 8 bases. The CDR3 has 15 amino acids. With V trimmed by 5 bases and J by 7 bases, 12 bases remained unmatched. The germline gives CDR1 KGHSH, CDR2 LQKENI. CDR3 protein: CASSARTGNFGEAFF. The sequenced CDR3 bases are TGTGCCAGCTCAGCGCGGACAGGGAACTTTGGTGAA. The whole variable domain, filled in from reference TRBV18 and TRBJ1-1, reads NAGVMQNPRHLVRRRGQEARLRCSPMKGHSHVYWYRQLPEEGLKFMVYLQKENIIDESGMPKERFSAEFPKEGPSILRIQQVVRGDSAAYFCASSARTGNFGEAFFGQGTRLTVV.

CDR3 sequence reads: CSARTDLRLNPYEQYF. The CDR3 bases that were read are TGCAGTGCCCGGACGGACTTGCGATTAAATCCCTACGAG. The chain has TRBV20-1 and TRBJ2-7, with a tentative D call TRBD2 (5 bases). The sequence runs out 3 residues before the end of the CDR3; the remainder is reconstructed from the germline J gene. Trimming removed 6 bases at V and 2 bases at J, with 23 bases between. The CDR3 has 16 residues. Germline CDR1 DFQATT, CDR2 SNEGSKA (reference sequence).

On this clone itself: The DNA ends 3 residues before the CDR3 does, and the rest of the CDR3 is filled in from the germline J gene. V and J are TRBV19 and TRBJ1-1; TRBD1 matches at 8 bases. CDR3 length: 13 residues. Germline V lookup: CDR1 LNHDA, CDR2 SQIVND (reference sequence). Trimming took 10 bases from V and 1 from J; bases not matched to a gene: 5. Incomplete CDR3 DNA: TGTGCCACATCAGACAGGGGGAACACTGAA. It encodes CATSDRGNTE. The full CDR3 sequence reads CATSDRGNTEAFF.